The rows below give T cell receptor beta chains drawn from one sample of a study of graft-versus-host responses after intestinal transplantation. Using immunoSEQ multiplex PCR, the repertoire was profiled, and TCRdb retains in-frame clones only, with some absent. The profile shows around 90,000 clones, 85% to 95% of them singletons. For these receptors, no antigen is known. The starting material was unstimulated CD4+ T cells sorted from spleen or lymph node cells, obtained before transplant. The receptors were sampled from a human donor who was the organ donor for an intestinal transplant. The CDR3 runs from the conserved cysteine through the conserved F or W. The D gene is left open where the match is weak. Part of the rows lack a size; the others show once, few, many or a class for expanded clones.

>TRBV19|NA|TRBD1|TRBJ2-7
TGTGCCAGTAGCCCCTTCGGACAGGGCACCTACGAGCAGTACTTC
CASSPFGQGTYEQYF
>TRBV20-1|NA|NA|TRBJ1-2
TGCAGTGCTAGAGGGGGAAATGGCTACACCTTC
CSARGGNGYTF
>TRBV7-7|NA|TRBD1|TRBJ2-1
TGTGCTAGCAGTACGGGACAGGGAAATGAGCAGTTCTTC
CASSTGQGNEQFF
>TRBV9|NA|TRBD1|TRBJ2-3
TGTGCCAGCAGCGCGGGCGGACCGACAGGGTTGAAAGATACGCAGTATTTT
CASSAGGPTGLKDTQYF
>TRBV6-1|NA|TRBD1|TRBJ1-6
TGTGCCTCCACGGGGGACAGGGGGTCACCCCTCCACTTT
CASTGDRGSPLHF
>TRBV7-2|NA|TRBD2|TRBJ2-7
TGTGCCAGCGATGGGGGTGAGCGGGGGAGATCCTACGAGCAGTACTTC
CASDGGERGRSYEQYF
>TRBV5-1|NA|NA|TRBJ1-6
TGCGCCAGCAGCTTGGACACGGATTCACCCCTCCACTTT
CASSLDTDSPLHF
>TRBV28|NA|NA|TRBJ1-5
TGTGCCAGCAGTCTACCCCAACCCCGGGAGAATCAGCCCCAGCATTTT
CASSLPQPRENQPQHF
>TRBV10-2|NA|TRBD2|TRBJ2-7
TGCGCCAGCAGCACGACTAGCGGGGGCACCTACGAGCAGTACTTC
CASSTTSGGTYEQYF
>TRBV28|NA|NA|TRBJ2-7
TGTGCCAGCAGTTTATCCGCCTACGAGCAGTACTTC
CASSLSAYEQYF
>TRBV5-1|NA|TRBD1|TRBJ2-3
TGCGCCAGCAGCTTGGTAGCAGGGGGCGCAGATACGCAGTATTTT
CASSLVAGGADTQYF
>TRBV19|NA|NA|TRBJ1-1
TGTGCCAGTAGTAGGCAGGGAAACACTGAAGCTTTCTTT
CASSRQGNTEAFF
>TRBV9|NA|TRBD2|TRBJ2-3
TGTGCCAGCAGCGAGACTAGCGGGGGGGTTGGAGATACGCAGTATTTT
CASSETSGGVGDTQYF
>TRBV10-1|once|NA|TRBJ2-7
TGCGCCAGCAATATACTAGCAACGGCCTACGAGCAGTACTTC
CASNILATAYEQYF
>TRBV7-9|NA|NA|TRBJ1-1
TGTGCCAGCAGCTTAGCACAGGGCAATATGTGGACGAACACTGAAGCTTTCTTT
CASSLAQGNMWTNTEAFF
>TRBV27|NA|TRBD1|TRBJ2-1
TGTGCCAGCAGGGGGACAGGGGGCTCCTACAATGAGCAGTTCTTC
CASRGTGGSYNEQFF
>TRBV11-2|NA|TRBD1|TRBJ1-1
TGTGCCAGCAGCTTAATAGGACAGGGTAACACTGAAGCTTTCTTT
CASSLIGQGNTEAFF
>TRBV5-1|NA|TRBD1|TRBJ1-4
TGCGCCAGCAGCTTTGACAGGGGTAATGAAAAACTGTTTTTT
CASSFDRGNEKLFF
>TRBV2|NA|NA|TRBJ2-1
TGTGCCAGCAGTAAACAAACAGGGAATGAGCAGTTCTTC
CASSKQTGNEQFF
>TRBV6-5|NA|TRBD1|TRBJ2-7
TGTGCCAGCGGGTCCGCCGGGACAGGGTTCTACGAGCAGTACTTC
CASGSAGTGFYEQYF
>TRBV30|once|NA|TRBJ1-6
TGTGCCTGCGGCGGCGGCGGGGGCCGGTCCTATAATTCACCCCTCCACTTT
CACGGGGGRSYNSPLHF
>TRBV4-1|NA|NA|TRBJ2-2
TGCGCCAGCAGCCAAGATGGGACCGTCCGCGCCGGGGAGCTGTTTTTT
CASSQDGTVRAGELFF
>TRBV6-1|NA|TRBD2|TRBJ2-5
TGTGCCAGCCAGAGCGGGGGGCCTTTGATAGAGACCCAGTACTTC
CASQSGGPLIETQYF
>TRBV4-1|NA|TRBD2|TRBJ2-7
TGCGCCAGCAGCGCCAGCCGATCGGCTAGCGGGGGGGCTTACGAGCAGTACTTC
CASSASRSASGGAYEQYF
>TRBV5-6|NA|NA|TRBJ1-5
TGTGCCAGCAGCTTTAGACGGCAGCCCCAGCATTTT
CASSFRRQPQHF
>TRBV19|once|TRBD1|TRBJ2-2
TGTGCCAGTAGTATATACGCCAGGGGGCTTAACACCGGGGAGCTGTTTTTT
CASSIYARGLNTGELFF
>TRBV7-2|NA|NA|TRBJ2-2
TGTGCCAGCAGCTCCCAGGGCAGACCGAACACCGGGGAGCTGTTTTTT
CASSSQGRPNTGELFF
>TRBV9|NA|NA|TRBJ2-3
TGTGCCAGCTGGTCAGGGGCGAGCACAGATACGCAGTATTTT
CASWSGASTDTQYF
>TRBV6-1|NA|TRBD1|TRBJ1-1
TGTGCCAGCAGTGTTTATAACAGGGGAACGACTGAAGCTTTCTTT
CASSVYNRGTTEAFF
>TRBV7-6|NA|NA|TRBJ1-4
TGTGCCAGCAGCCTAGGAGTCAGAGAGACAACTAATGAAAAACTGTTTTTT
CASSLGVRETTNEKLFF
>TRBV5-4|few|NA|TRBJ2-2
TGTGCCAGCAGTCTCCCAGGCACCGGGGAGCTGTTTTTT
CASSLPGTGELFF
>TRBV18|once|NA|TRBJ1-2
TGTGCCAGCTCCCCGGGCCCCGACTATGGCTACACCTTC
CASSPGPDYGYTF
>TRBV7-2|few|TRBD1|TRBJ1-1
TGTGCCAGCAGCTTAATTGGGGACAGGGTCACTGAAGCTTTCTTT
CASSLIGDRVTEAFF
>TRBV5-8|NA|TRBD2|TRBJ2-7
TGTGCCAGCAGCTGGGGGGGTCCCTACGAGCAGTACTTC
CASSWGGPYEQYF
>TRBV18|NA|TRBD1|TRBJ1-1
TGTGCCAGCTCACCCGACAGGGTTCTATTGACTGAAGCTTTCTTT
CASSPDRVLLTEAFF
>TRBV28|NA|NA|TRBJ1-6
TGTGCCAGCAGTCCCATGAGGAGGGGAAATTCACCCCTCCACTTT
CASSPMRRGNSPLHF
>TRBV5-1|NA|NA|TRBJ2-1
TGCGCCAGCAGCTTGGCCGGGTCGGGGCGCAACTACAATGAGCAGTTCTTC
CASSLAGSGRNYNEQFF
>TRBV7-2|NA|NA|TRBJ2-7
TGTGCCAGCAGCTTAGTAGCTAGGACACCACTTCCCTACGAGCAGTACTTC
CASSLVARTPLPYEQYF
>TRBV7-2|NA|NA|TRBJ1-6
TGTGCCAGCAGCTTAATCGCCCCCAGCTATAATTCACCCCTCCACTTT
CASSLIAPSYNSPLHF
>TRBV5-1|NA|TRBD1|TRBJ1-5
TGCGCCAGCAGCTTGGGGACAGGGGATAGCAATCAGCCCCAGCATTTT
CASSLGTGDSNQPQHF
>TRBV28|NA|NA|TRBJ2-7
TGTGCCAGCAGTTTATATCAGGTACCGTACGAGCAGTACTTC
CASSLYQVPYEQYF